This T cell receptor beta chain was found in a study of T cell clones after liver transplantation. Whole-study context: Post-transplant blood was tracked for graft-donor-reactive T cell clones identified in a pre-transplant mixed lymphocyte reaction. Blood was drawn pre-transplant, before withdrawal, and after full or failed withdrawal.

Clones were read by immunoSEQ multiplex PCR, and TCRdb kept only the in-frame ones, dropping some. The sample holds around 51,000 clones; about 90% are singletons and the top ten take 14%. Thawed unstimulated PBMCs were FACS-sorted by CD3, CD4 and CD8 into two populations. Germline assignment: CDR1 SQVTM and CDR2 ANQGSEA. This CDR3 contains 12 residues. V was shortened by 0 bases and J by 4 bases, with 6 bases between the two germline ends. V usage is TRBV29-1 and J usage is TRBJ1-2, with a possible D match to TRBD1 (5 bases). The sequencing here drew on CD8+ T cells from blood, taken 12 months after liver transplant. This clonotype originated in a human patient who received a liver transplant. Some T cells may be transferred from the graft donor. CDR3 in DNA: TGCAGCGTTGAAGACAGGGCCTATGGCTACACCTTC. It is translated as CSVEDRAYGYTF.